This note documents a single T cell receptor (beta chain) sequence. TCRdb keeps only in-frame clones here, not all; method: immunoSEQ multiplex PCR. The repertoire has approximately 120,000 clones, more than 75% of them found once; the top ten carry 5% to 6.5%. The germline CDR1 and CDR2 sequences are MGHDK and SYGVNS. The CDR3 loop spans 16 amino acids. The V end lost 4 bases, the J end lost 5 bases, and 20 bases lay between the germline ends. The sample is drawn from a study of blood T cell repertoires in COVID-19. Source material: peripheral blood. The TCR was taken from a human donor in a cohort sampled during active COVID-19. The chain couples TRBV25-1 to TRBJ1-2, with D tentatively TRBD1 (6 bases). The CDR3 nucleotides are TGTGCCAGCAGTGGCTTAATATTAGGTCAGGGGTATGGCTACACCTTC. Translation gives CASSGLILGQGYGYTF.